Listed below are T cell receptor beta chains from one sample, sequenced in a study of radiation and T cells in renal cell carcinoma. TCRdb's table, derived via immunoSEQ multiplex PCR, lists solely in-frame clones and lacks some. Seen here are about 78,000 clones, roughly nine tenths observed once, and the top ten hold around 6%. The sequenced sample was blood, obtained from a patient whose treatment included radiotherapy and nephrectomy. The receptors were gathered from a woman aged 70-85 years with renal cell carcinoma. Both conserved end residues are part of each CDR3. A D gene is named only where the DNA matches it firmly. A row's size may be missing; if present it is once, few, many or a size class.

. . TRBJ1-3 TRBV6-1 CASSAGYTIYF TGTGCCAGCAGTGCGGGTTACACCATATATTTT
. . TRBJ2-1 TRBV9 CASSVAAVTYNEQFF TGTGCCAGCAGCGTAGCTGCCGTAACCTACAATGAGCAGTTCTTC
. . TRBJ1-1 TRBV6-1 CASNPHWTASTEAFF TGTGCCAGCAACCCTCATTGGACAGCCAGCACTGAAGCTTTCTTT
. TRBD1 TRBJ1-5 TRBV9 CASSAHGRGLESNQPQHF TGTGCCAGCAGCGCCCACGGGAGGGGGCTGGAGAGCAATCAGCCCCAGCATTTT
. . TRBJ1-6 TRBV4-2 CASSQEPGQGSPLHF TGTGCCAGCAGCCAAGAGCCTGGTCAGGGTTCACCCCTCCACTTT
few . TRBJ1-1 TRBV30 CAWSSRSSTEAFF TGTGCCTGGAGTAGTAGGTCGTCCACTGAAGCTTTCTTT
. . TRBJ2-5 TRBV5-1 CASSLGSLQETQYF TGCGCCAGCAGCTTGGGTAGTCTCCAAGAGACCCAGTACTTC
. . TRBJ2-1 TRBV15 CATSRDFSSYNEQFF TGTGCCACCAGCAGAGACTTCAGCTCCTACAATGAGCAGTTCTTC
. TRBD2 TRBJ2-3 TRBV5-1 CASSTGLAAADTQYF TGCGCCAGCAGCACAGGACTAGCTGCGGCAGATACGCAGTATTTT
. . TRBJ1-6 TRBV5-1 CASSLGGRTSSYNSPLHF TGCGCCAGCAGCTTGGGGGGACGGACGAGCTCCTATAATTCACCCCTCCACTTT
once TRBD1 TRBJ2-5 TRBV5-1 CASSSGQGLHQETQYF TGCGCCAGCAGCTCCGGACAGGGCCTGCACCAAGAGACCCAGTACTTC
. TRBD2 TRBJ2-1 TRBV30 CAWSVALAGGGEQFF TGTGCCTGGAGTGTCGCACTAGCGGGGGGTGGTGAGCAGTTCTTC
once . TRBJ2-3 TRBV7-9 CASSLGKTDTQYF TGTGCCAGCAGCTTAGGGAAAACAGATACGCAGTATTTT
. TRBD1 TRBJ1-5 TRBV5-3 CARSLLDRAHQPQHF TGTGCCAGAAGTCTCTTGGACAGGGCCCATCAGCCCCAGCATTTT
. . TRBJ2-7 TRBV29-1 CSVAGTPYEQYF TGCAGCGTTGCCGGGACGCCCTACGAGCAGTACTTC
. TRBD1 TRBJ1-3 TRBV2 CASSLQGSGNTIYF TGTGCCAGCAGCTTACAGGGGTCCGGAAACACCATATATTTT
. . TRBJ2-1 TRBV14 CASSQLRGGYNEQFF TGTGCCAGCAGCCAATTAAGGGGAGGATACAATGAGCAGTTCTTC
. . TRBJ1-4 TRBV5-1 CASSLGVGAAEKLFF TGCGCCAGCAGCTTGGGAGTAGGGGCGGCTGAAAAACTGTTTTTT
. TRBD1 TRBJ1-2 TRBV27 CASYSVSGTGTGGYTF TGTGCCAGCTATTCAGTTTCCGGGACAGGGACAGGGGGCTACACCTTC
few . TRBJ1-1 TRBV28 CASSFGPRAFF TGTGCCAGCAGTTTTGGGCCAAGAGCTTTCTTT
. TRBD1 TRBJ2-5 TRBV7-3 CASRLPGGGETQYF TGTGCCAGCAGGTTACCAGGGGGCGGAGAGACCCAGTACTTC
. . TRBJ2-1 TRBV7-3 CASSLGESLTNEQFF TGTGCCAGCAGCTTAGGTGAAAGCCTAACCAATGAGCAGTTCTTC
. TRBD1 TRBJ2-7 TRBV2 CASSEGTGGEQYF TGTGCCAGCAGTGAAGGGACAGGGGGCGAGCAGTACTTC
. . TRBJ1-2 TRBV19 CASSIGTRIYGYTF TGTGCCAGTAGTATAGGCACTAGGATATATGGCTACACCTTC
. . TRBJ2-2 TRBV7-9 CASSLGTVLTGELFF TGTGCCAGCAGCTTGGGGACGGTCCTCACCGGGGAGCTGTTTTTT
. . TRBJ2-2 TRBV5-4 CASSGPGQVNTGELFF TGTGCCAGCTCGGGTCCAGGGCAGGTGAACACCGGGGAGCTGTTTTTT
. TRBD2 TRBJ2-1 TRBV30 CAWSHRGVSYNEQFF TGTGCCTGGAGTCACCGGGGGGTCTCCTACAATGAGCAGTTCTTC
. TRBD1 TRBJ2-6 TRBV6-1 CASSGGQGLGVLTF TGTGCCAGCAGTGGCGGACAGGGTCTAGGAGTCCTGACTTTC
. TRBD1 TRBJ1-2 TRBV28 CASSWDRGLSGYTF TGTGCCAGCAGCTGGGACAGGGGCTTAAGCGGCTACACCTTC
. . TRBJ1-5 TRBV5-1 CASSLAGPENNQPQHF TGCGCCAGCAGCTTGGCCGGGCCAGAGAACAATCAGCCCCAGCATTTT
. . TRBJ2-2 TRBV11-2 CASSLDTRQSGELFF TGTGCCAGCAGCTTAGACACACGGCAATCCGGGGAGCTGTTTTTT
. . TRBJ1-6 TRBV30 CAWSVSGSRMGSPLHF TGTGCCTGGAGTGTAAGCGGATCCCGGATGGGTTCACCCCTCCACTTT
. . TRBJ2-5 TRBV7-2 CASSQGLGEETQYF TGTGCCAGCAGCCAGGGGCTGGGAGAAGAGACCCAGTACTTC
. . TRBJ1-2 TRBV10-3 CAISANYGYTF TGTGCCATCAGTGCTAACTATGGCTACACCTTC
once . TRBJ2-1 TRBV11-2 CASSPRVLSLYEQFF TGTGCCAGCAGCCCCCGGGTTCTGAGTTTGTATGAGCAGTTCTTC
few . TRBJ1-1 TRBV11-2 CASSLVGQDTEAFF TGTGCCAGCAGCTTAGTCGGGCAGGACACTGAAGCTTTCTTT
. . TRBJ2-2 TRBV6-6 CASSSGAQRTGELFF TGTGCCAGCAGTTCAGGGGCCCAAAGGACCGGGGAGCTGTTTTTT
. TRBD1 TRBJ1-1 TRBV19 CASRNQGGNTEAFF TGTGCCAGTAGAAACCAGGGGGGGAACACTGAAGCTTTCTTT
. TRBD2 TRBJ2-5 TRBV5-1 CASSFSSGGRETQYF TGCGCCAGCAGCTTTTCTAGCGGGGGGCGAGAGACCCAGTACTTC
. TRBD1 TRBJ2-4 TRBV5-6 CASSAAGQGENIQYF TGTGCCAGCAGCGCAGCAGGACAGGGAGAAAACATTCAGTACTTC
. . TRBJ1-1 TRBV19 CASVSHREGKHTEAFF TGTGCCAGTGTATCTCACAGGGAGGGGAAACACACTGAAGCTTTCTTT
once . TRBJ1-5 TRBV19 CASSVTGTNQPQHF TGTGCCAGTAGCGTGACAGGTACCAATCAGCCCCAGCATTTT
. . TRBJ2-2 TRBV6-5 CASGSGPNTGELFF TGTGCCAGCGGTAGCGGACCGAACACCGGGGAGCTGTTTTTT
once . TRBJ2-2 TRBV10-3 CAIRRPDVEELFF TGTGCCATCCGTCGGCCGGACGTTGAGGAGCTGTTTTTT
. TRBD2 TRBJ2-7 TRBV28 CASSRPLGGGNYEQYF TGTGCCAGCAGCCGACCTCTTGGGGGAGGGAACTACGAGCAGTACTTC
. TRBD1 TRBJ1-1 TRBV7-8 CASSLEGASTEAFF TGTGCCAGCAGCTTAGAGGGGGCTTCGACTGAAGCTTTCTTT
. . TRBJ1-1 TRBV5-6 CASSFEGRNTEAFF TGTGCCAGCAGCTTTGAGGGCAGGAACACTGAAGCTTTCTTT
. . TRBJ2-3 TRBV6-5 CASSYTGNTDTQYF TGTGCCAGCAGTTATACGGGAAACACAGATACGCAGTATTTT
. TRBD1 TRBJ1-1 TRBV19 CATYRDRGAEAFF TGTGCCACCTACCGGGACAGGGGAGCTGAAGCTTTCTTT
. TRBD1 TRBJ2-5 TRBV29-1 CSVGQGVETQYF TGCAGCGTTGGACAGGGGGTCGAGACCCAGTACTTC
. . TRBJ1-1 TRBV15 CATSARTGAGAEAFF TGTGCCACCAGCGCTAGAACGGGGGCCGGAGCTGAAGCTTTCTTT